Sequencing of this TCR beta chain was carried out in a study of T cells after yellow fever vaccination. TCRdb recomputed calls from the 5' RACE reads with MiXCR, one row per CDR3 protein. The sample yields fewer than 150,000 distinct CDR3 sequences, roughly 7.9% seen once. This clonotype was counted many times. Sample: CD4+ T cells sorted from PBMCs, taken 35 to 50 days after the first yellow fever vaccination. The clonotype was recovered from a man younger than 30 who received the YFV17D yellow fever vaccine.

The CDR3 spells CARSDRDRLPYGYTF. CDR3 nucleotides: TGTGCCAGATCGGACCGGGACAGGCTTCCCTATGGCTACACCTTC. The chain combines TRBV6-2 or TRBV6-3 with TRBJ1-2, with TRBD1 matching 8 bases. This CDR3 spans 15 amino acids. J was trimmed by 4 bases and V by 9 bases; bases with no gene match: 13. CDR1 and CDR2 from the germline V gene are MNHEY and SVGEGT.